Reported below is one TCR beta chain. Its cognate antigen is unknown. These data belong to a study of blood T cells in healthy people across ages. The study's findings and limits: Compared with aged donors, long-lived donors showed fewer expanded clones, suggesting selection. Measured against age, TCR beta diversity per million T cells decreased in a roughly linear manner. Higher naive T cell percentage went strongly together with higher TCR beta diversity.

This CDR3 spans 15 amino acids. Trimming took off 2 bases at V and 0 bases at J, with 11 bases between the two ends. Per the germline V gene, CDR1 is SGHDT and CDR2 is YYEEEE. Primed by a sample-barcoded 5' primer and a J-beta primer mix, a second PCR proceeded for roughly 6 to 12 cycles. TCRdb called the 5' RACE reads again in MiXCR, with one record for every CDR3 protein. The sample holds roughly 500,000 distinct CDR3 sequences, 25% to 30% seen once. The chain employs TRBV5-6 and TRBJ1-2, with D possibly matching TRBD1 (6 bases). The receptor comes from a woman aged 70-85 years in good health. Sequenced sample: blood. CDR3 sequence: CASSLRQVSNYGYTF. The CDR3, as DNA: TGTGCCAGCAGCTTACGACAGGTTTCTAACTATGGCTACACCTTC.